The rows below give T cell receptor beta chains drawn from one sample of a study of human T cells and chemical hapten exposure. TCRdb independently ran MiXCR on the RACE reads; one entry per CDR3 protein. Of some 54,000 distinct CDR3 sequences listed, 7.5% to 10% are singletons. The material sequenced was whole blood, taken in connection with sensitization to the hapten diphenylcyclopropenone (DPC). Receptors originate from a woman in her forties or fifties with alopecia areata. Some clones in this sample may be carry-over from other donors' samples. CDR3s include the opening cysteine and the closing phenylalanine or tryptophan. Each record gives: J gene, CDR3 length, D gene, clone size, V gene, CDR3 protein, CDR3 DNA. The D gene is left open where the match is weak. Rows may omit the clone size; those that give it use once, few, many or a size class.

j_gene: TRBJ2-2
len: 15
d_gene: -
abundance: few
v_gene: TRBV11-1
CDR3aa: CASSLDGSYTGELFF
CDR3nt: TGTGCCAGCAGCTTAGATGGGTCCTACACCGGGGAGCTGTTTTTT

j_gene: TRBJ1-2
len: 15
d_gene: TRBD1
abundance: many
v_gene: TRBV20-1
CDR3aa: CSARPRDRTNYGYTF
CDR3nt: TGCAGTGCTAGACCAAGGGACAGAACTAACTATGGCTACACCTTC

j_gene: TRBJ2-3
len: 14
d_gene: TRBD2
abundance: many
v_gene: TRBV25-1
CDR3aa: CASSLREARDTQYF
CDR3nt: TGTGCCAGCAGCCTCCGGGAGGCCAGAGATACGCAGTATTTT

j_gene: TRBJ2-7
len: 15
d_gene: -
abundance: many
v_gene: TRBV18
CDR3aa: CASSPLAGEVYEQYF
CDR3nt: TGTGCCAGCTCACCTCTCGCGGGCGAGGTCTACGAGCAGTACTTC

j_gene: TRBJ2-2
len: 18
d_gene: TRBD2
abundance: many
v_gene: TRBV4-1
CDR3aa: CASSQGSKRLAGKRELFF
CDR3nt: TGCGCCAGCAGCCAAGGCTCCAAGAGACTAGCGGGAAAACGGGAGCTGTTTTTT

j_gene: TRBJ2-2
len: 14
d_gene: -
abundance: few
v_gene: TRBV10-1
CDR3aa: CASSGPSNTGELFF
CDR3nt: TGCGCCAGCAGTGGGCCGTCGAACACCGGGGAGCTGTTTTTT

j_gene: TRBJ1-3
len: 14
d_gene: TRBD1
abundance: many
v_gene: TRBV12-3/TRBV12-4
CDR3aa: CASSGQGSGNTIYF
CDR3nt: TGTGCCAGCAGTGGACAGGGCTCTGGAAACACCATATATTTT

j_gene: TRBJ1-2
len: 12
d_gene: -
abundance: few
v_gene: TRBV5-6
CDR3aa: CASSLARTSYTF
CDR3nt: TGTGCCAGCAGCTTGGCCAGGACAAGCTACACCTTC

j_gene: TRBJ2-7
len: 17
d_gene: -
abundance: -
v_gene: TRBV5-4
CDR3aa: CASSLGGGAIGGDEQYF
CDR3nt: TGTGCCAGCAGCTTGGGAGGGGGGGCCATCGGAGGAGACGAGCAGTACTTC

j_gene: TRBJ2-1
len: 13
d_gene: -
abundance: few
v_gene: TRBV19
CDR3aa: CASSIGPTGEQFF
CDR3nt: TGTGCCAGTAGTATCGGGCCTACGGGTGAGCAGTTCTTC

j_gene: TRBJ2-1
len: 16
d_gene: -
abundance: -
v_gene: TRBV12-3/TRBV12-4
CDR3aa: CASTGTGPSSYNEQFF
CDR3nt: TGTGCCAGCACCGGGACTGGCCCCAGCTCCTACAATGAGCAGTTCTTC

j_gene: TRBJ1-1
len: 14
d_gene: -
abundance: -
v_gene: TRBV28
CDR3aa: CASSLRGRSAEAFF
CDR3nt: TGTGCCAGCAGTTTACGGGGGCGAAGCGCTGAAGCTTTCTTT

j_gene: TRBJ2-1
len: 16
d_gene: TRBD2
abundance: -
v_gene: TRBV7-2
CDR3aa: CASSLVQAGGPNEQFF
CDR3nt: TGTGCCAGCAGCTTAGTACAAGCGGGGGGACCCAATGAGCAGTTCTTC

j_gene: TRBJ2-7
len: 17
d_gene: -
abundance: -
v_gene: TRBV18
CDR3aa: CASSIPNPWQGNHEQYF
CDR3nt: TGTGCCAGCTCGATTCCTAACCCATGGCAGGGCAACCACGAGCAGTACTTC

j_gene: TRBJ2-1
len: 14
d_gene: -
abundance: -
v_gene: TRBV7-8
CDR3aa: CASSLRGRRNEQFF
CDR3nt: TGTGCCAGCAGCTTGAGAGGGCGCCGCAATGAGCAGTTCTTC

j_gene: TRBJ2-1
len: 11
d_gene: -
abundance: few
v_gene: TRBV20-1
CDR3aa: CSARPYNEQFF
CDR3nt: TGCAGTGCTCGCCCATACAATGAGCAGTTCTTC

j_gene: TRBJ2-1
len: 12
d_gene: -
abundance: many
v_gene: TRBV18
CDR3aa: CATTPSSDEQFF
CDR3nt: TGTGCCACCACCCCGAGCTCCGATGAGCAGTTCTTC

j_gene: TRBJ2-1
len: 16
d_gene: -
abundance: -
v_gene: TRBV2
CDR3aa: CASSEAGNTPYNEQFF
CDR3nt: TGTGCCAGCAGTGAAGCTGGGAACACTCCCTACAATGAGCAGTTCTTC

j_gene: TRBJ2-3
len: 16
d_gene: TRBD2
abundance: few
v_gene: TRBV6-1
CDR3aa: CASRRTSGGSTDTQYF
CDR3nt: TGTGCCAGCAGGAGGACTAGCGGGGGGAGCACAGATACGCAGTATTTT

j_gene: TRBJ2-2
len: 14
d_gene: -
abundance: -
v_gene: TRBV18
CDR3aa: CASSEWGNTGELFF
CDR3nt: TGTGCCAGCTCCGAGTGGGGGAACACCGGGGAGCTGTTTTTT

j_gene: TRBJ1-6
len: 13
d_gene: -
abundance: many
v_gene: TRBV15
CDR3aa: CATSRGVNSPLHF
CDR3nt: TGTGCCACCAGCAGAGGTGTTAATTCACCCCTCCACTTT

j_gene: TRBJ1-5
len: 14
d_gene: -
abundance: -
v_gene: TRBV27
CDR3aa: CASKGSYSNQPQHF
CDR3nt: TGTGCCAGCAAAGGGTCCTATAGCAATCAGCCCCAGCATTTT